These 15 T cell receptor beta chains were sequenced from one sample in a study of T cell responses to AZD1222 COVID-19 vaccine. Measured with immunoSEQ multiplex PCR; TCRdb has only the in-frame clones, and not every one. The table includes some 140,000 clones, about 87% detected once. The starting material was peripheral blood, obtained on day 0 of AZD1222 vaccination. Source of these receptors: an adult in good health.

V usage is TRBV6-5 and J usage is TRBJ2-1; 8 bases align to TRBD1. The V gene end was trimmed by 0 bases and the J gene end by 4 bases; junction bases not matched to a gene: 5. This CDR3 has 16 residues. Per the germline V gene, CDR1 is MNHEY and CDR2 is SVGAGI. CDR3 protein: CASSYSQDRVYNEQFF. The CDR3 DNA sequence: TGTGCCAGCAGTTACTCCCAGGACAGGGTTTACAATGAGCAGTTCTTC.

The rearrangement links TRBV4-3 to TRBJ2-1; no reliable D call. CDR1 LGHNA and CDR2 YSLEER come from the germline V gene. The CDR3 covers 17 residues. V lost 0 bases and J lost 2, with 14 bases in between. DNA for the CDR3: TGCGCCAGCAGCCAAGATTATGACTCAGCCACCTACAATGAGCAGTTCTTC. Protein: CASSQDYDSATYNEQFF.

V and J are TRBV5-6 and TRBJ1-6; D ambiguous. With 3 bases removed from V and 0 bases from J, the gap between germline ends came to 10 bases. Germline V gene lookup returns CDR1 SGHDT and CDR2 YYEEEE. The CDR3 has 16 amino acids. CDR3 coding DNA: TGTGCCAGCAGCTCCTATGCGAGCTCCTATAATTCACCCCTCCACTTT. This sequence encodes CASSSYASSYNSPLHF.

V usage is TRBV6-2 or TRBV6-3 and J usage is TRBJ1-2; TRBD1 matches 7 bases. With 5 bases clipped from V and 4 bases from J, the junction kept 7 bases outside the gene matches. The CDR3 length is 14 residues. The germline gives CDR1 MNHEY, CDR2 SVGEGT. CDR3 coding DNA: TGTGCCAGCAGTCCGACAGGGTTGGGCTATGGCTACACCTTC. This sequence encodes CASSPTGLGYGYTF.

The V and J genes are TRBV4-2 and TRBJ2-5, with D unclear. Germline V gives CDR1 LGHNA, CDR2 YNFKEQ. With 0 bases removed from V and 3 bases from J, the gap between germline ends came to 8 bases. This CDR3 spans 14 amino acids. The CDR3 region is CASSQDLAEETQYF. The CDR3 coding sequence is TGTGCCAGCAGCCAAGATCTCGCTGAAGAGACCCAGTACTTC.

The chain has TRBV24-1 and TRBJ2-2, with 8 bases fitting TRBD2. The germline V gene has CDR1 KGHDR and CDR2 SFDVKD. J lost 2 bases, V lost 5 bases, and 3 bases had no gene match. This CDR3 is 15 amino acids long. The CDR3, as DNA: TGTGCCACCAGTGTAGCGGGAATAAACACCGGGGAGCTGTTTTTT. It codes for CATSVAGINTGELFF.

This clone has more than one count but fewer than ten. The V and J genes are TRBV20-1 and TRBJ1-1; D call uncertain. This CDR3 contains 9 residues. The V gene lost 5 bases and the J gene lost 9 bases, with 7 bases spanning the gap. The V gene's germline CDR1 is DFQATT and CDR2 SNEGSKA (reference sequence). CDR3: CSAQEQAFF. In nucleotides, the CDR3 is TGCAGTGCTCAGGAGCAAGCTTTCTTT.

CDR3 residues: CASSSGTGVGEQFF. The CDR3 DNA reads TGTGCCAGCAGTTCCGGGACAGGGGTAGGTGAGCAGTTCTTC. V gene TRBV28 combines with J gene TRBJ2-1, with 10 bases aligning to TRBD1. The CDR3 extends over 14 amino acids. CDR1 MDHEN and CDR2 SYDVKM come from the germline V gene. V trimming: 4 bases; J trimming: 9 bases; junction bases outside the gene matches: 6.

The chain uses TRBV28 and TRBJ1-6; 7 bases agree with TRBD1. The V gene's germline CDR1 is MDHEN and CDR2 SYDVKM. This CDR3 has 17 residues. V was pared by 5 bases and J by 3 bases, with 10 bases of the junction left unmatched. CDR3 in DNA: TGTGCCAGCAGTGAATTCGCAGGGGGAGGCTATAATTCACCCCTCCACTTT. Amino acids: CASSEFAGGGYNSPLHF.

The chain couples TRBV28 to TRBJ1-5; D uncertain. Germline V gives CDR1 MDHEN, CDR2 SYDVKM. V was pared by 7 bases and J by 4 bases, with 17 bases between. The CDR3 extends over 15 amino acids. The CDR3 region has the DNA TGTGCCAGCACTTTCCGGCTGGGTACTAATCAGCCCCAGCATTTT. Translated: CASTFRLGTNQPQHF.

The rearrangement links TRBV2 to TRBJ1-3; 9 bases map to TRBD1. V lost 9 bases, J lost 5 bases, and 2 bases stayed unmatched. The CDR3 runs to 12 residues. Germline V gene sequence: CDR1 SNHLY, CDR2 FYNNEI. The CDR3 region has the DNA TGTGCCAGACAGGGGGCCAGAAACACCATATATTTT. Protein sequence: CARQGARNTIYF.

V gene TRBV20-1 combines with J gene TRBJ1-2; no definite D call. Germline V lookup: CDR1 DFQATT, CDR2 SNEGSKA (reference sequence). The V and J ends lost 3 bases and 4 bases respectively, with 6 bases between them. The CDR3 spans 11 residues. This CDR3 reads CSASQGYGYTF. CDR3 in DNA: TGCAGTGCTAGTCAAGGCTATGGCTACACCTTC.

The chain joins TRBV7-9 to TRBJ2-2; D ambiguous. CDR3 length equals 14 residues. V gave up 3 bases and J gave up 6 bases, with 11 bases separating them. The V gene's germline CDR1 is SEHNR and CDR2 FQNEAQ (reference sequence). This CDR3 reads CASSFGQWAGELFF. The CDR3 region has the DNA TGTGCCAGCAGCTTTGGTCAGTGGGCCGGGGAGCTGTTTTTT.

The chain joins TRBV5-1 to TRBJ2-3, with a tentative D call TRBD1 (6 bases). With 0 bases removed from V and 2 bases from J, the gap between germline ends came to 13 bases. The CDR3 has 16 amino acids. Germline V gene sequence: CDR1 SGHRS, CDR2 YFSETQ. CDR3 nucleotides: TGCGCCAGCAGCTTGGATGCCAGGGGAAACACAGATACGCAGTATTTT. This gives the protein CASSLDARGNTDTQYF.

J is TRBJ1-1 and V is TRBV10-1; D gene uncertain. The CDR3 loop spans 16 amino acids. Per the germline V gene, CDR1 is WNHNN and CDR2 is SYGVQD (reference sequence). V lost 9 bases, J lost 1 base, and 21 bases lay in between. The CDR3 is CARKRYRRTENTEAFF. CDR3 sequence (DNA): TGCGCCAGAAAGAGATACCGTCGGACGGAGAACACTGAAGCTTTCTTT.